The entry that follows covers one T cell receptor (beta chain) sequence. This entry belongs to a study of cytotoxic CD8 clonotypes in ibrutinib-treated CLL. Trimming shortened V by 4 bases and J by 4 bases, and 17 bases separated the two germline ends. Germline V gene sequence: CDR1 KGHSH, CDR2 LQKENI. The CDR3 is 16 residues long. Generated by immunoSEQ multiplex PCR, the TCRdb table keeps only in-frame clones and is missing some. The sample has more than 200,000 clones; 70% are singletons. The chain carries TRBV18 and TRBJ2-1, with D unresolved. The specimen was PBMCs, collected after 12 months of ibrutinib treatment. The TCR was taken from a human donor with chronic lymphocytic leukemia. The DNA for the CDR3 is TGTGCCAGCTCACTTTTAGTACCCGGGCAGTACAATGAGCAGTTCTTC. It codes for CASSLLVPGQYNEQFF.